The TCR beta chain described here comes from a study of blood T cells in healthy people across ages. General study points: Diversity was higher, and naive CD4+ cells more numerous, in long-lived donors than in aged donors. PBMCs went unsorted, and a conclusive naive versus antigen-experienced comparison was therefore prevented.

Around 10 milliliters of peripheral blood were drawn from each donor. Each sample provided at least 5 micrograms of extracted total RNA. On this clonotype itself: Its target is not known.

Germline V gene lookup returns CDR1 SGHTA and CDR2 FQGNSA. This CDR3 is 15 amino acids long. The use of a sample-barcoded 5' primer and a J-beta primer mix characterized a second PCR of about 7 to 12 cycles. Each CDR3 protein gets one entry after TCRdb re-called the 5' RACE reads with MiXCR. This sample carries roughly 800,000 distinct CDR3 sequences, roughly 64% of them seen once, and the ten largest clones take about 20%. This sequence joins TRBV7-2 and TRBJ2-7; 8 nucleotides align to TRBD2. The DNA end is more similar to TRBJ2-5, so the J call may be wrong. Sequenced: blood. The clonotype originates from a man aged 30 to 45 in good health. DNA for the CDR3: TGTGCCAGCAGCCCTCGAGCGGGAGTCGAGGAGACCCAGTACTTC. Protein product: CASSPRAGVEETQYF.